This entry is about one T cell receptor beta chain. The antigen is undetermined. The data were taken from a study of cytomegalovirus exposure and HLA in healthy donors. General study points: TCR sequences were mostly rare, though some public TCRs occurred in many donors.

Trimming took 2 bases from V and 0 from J, leaving 11 bases between them. Germline CDR1 reads MNHNS; CDR2 reads SASEGT. There are 16 residues in the CDR3. The PCR ran on 60 Vbeta and 13 Jbeta primers. Method: immunoSEQ multiplex PCR; TCRdb's copy keeps in-frame clones and lacks some. This sample has 55,000 to 70,000 clones, with 55% to 70% found just once. This clonotype originated in a woman aged 45-65 years in good health and CMV-seronegative. Sequenced material: PBMCs. The chain links TRBV6-1 to TRBJ1-3; D ambiguous. CDR3 amino acids: CASSELHNYSGNTIYF. For the CDR3, the DNA is TGTGCCAGCAGTGAACTCCACAACTACTCTGGAAACACCATATATTTT.